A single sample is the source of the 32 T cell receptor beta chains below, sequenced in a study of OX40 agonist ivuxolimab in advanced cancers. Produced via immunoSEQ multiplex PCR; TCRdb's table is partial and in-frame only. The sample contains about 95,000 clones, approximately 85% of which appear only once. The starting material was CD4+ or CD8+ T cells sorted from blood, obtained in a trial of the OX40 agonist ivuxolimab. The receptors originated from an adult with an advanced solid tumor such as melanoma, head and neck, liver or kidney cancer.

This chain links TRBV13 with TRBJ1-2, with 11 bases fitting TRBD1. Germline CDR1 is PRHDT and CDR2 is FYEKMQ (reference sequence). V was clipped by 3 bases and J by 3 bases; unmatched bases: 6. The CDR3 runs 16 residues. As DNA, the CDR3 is TGTGCCAGCAGCTTGGGACAGGGGGAGTTCGACTATGGCTACACCTTC. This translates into CASSLGQGEFDYGYTF.

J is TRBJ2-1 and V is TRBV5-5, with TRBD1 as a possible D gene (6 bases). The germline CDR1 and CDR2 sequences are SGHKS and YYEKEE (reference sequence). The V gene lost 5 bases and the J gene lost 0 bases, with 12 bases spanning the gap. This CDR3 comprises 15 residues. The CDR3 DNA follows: TGTGCCAGCAGTCGTGCGGACAGCTCCTACAATGAGCAGTTCTTC. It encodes CASSRADSSYNEQFF.

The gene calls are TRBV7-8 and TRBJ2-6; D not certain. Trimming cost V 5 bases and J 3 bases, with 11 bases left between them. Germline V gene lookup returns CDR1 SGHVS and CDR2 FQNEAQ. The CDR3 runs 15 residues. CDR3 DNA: TGTGCCAGCAGCGCTGGTCAAGTTGGGGCCAACGTCCTGACTTTC. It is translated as CASSAGQVGANVLTF.

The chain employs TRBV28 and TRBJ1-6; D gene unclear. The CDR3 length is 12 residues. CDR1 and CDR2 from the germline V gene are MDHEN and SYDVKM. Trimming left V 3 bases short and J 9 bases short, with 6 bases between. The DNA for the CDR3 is TGTGCCAGCAGTTTTGGGATTTCACCCCTCCACTTT. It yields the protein CASSFGISPLHF.

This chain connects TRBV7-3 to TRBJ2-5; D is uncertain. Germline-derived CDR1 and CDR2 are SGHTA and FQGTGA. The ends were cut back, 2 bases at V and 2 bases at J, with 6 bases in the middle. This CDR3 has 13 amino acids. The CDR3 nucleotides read TGTGCCAGCAGCTTACAGCAACAAGAGACCCAGTACTTC. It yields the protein CASSLQQQETQYF.

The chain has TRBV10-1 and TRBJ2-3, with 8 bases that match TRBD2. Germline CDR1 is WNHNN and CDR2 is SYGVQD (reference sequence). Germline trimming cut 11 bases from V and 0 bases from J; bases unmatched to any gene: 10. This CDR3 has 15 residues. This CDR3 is CAGYLAGSSTDTQYF. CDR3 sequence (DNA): TGCGCCGGGTATCTAGCGGGTTCAAGCACAGATACGCAGTATTTT.

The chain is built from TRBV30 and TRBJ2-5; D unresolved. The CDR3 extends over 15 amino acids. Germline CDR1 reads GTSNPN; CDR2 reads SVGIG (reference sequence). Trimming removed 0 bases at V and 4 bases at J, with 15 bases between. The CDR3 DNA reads TGTGCCTGGAGTGTAGGCCGGGCCAAATCAGAGACCCAGTACTTC. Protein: CAWSVGRAKSETQYF.

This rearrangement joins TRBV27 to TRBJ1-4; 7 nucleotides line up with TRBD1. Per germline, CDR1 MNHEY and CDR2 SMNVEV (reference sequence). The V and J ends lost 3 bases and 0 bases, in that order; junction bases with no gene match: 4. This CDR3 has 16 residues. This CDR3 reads CASSFGTDPTNEKLFF. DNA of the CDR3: TGTGCCAGCAGTTTCGGGACAGATCCAACTAATGAAAAACTGTTTTTT.

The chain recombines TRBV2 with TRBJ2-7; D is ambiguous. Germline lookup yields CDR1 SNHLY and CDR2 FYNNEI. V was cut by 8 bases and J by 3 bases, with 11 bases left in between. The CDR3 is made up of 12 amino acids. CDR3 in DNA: TGTGCCAGCCGGACGGAAAACTACGAGCAGTACTTC. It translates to CASRTENYEQYF.

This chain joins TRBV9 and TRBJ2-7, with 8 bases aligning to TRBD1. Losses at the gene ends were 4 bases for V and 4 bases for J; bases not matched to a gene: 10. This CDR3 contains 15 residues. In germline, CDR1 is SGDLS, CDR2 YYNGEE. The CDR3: CASSPRTGSVYEQYF. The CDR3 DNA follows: TGTGCCAGCAGCCCCCGGACAGGGTCTGTGTACGAGCAGTACTTC. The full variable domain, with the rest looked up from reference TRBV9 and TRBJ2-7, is DSGVTQTPKHLITATGQRVTLRCSPRSGDLSVYWYQQSLDQGLQFLIQYYNGEERAKGNILERFSAQQFPDLHSELNLSSLELGDSALYFCASSPRTGSVYEQYFGPGTRLTVT.

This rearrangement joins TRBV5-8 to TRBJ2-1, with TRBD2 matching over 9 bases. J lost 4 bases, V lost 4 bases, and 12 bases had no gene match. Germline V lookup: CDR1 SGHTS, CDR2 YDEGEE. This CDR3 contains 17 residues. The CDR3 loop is CASSNSIAGETYNEQFF. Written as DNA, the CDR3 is TGTGCCAGCAGCAACTCTATAGCGGGGGAAACTTACAATGAGCAGTTCTTC.

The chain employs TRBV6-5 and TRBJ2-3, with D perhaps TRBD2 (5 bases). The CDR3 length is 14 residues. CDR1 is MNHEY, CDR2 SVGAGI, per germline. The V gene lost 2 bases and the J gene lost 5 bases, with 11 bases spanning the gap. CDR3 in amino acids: CASSYEGSRDTQYF. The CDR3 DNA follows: TGTGCCAGCAGTTACGAGGGCTCCCGAGATACGCAGTATTTT.

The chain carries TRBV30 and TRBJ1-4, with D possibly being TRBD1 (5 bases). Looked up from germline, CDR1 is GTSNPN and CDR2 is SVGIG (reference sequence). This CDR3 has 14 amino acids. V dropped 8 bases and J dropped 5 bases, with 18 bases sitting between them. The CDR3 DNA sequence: TGTGCCGGCGCGAGGGACTTCGCCAATGAAAAACTGTTTTTT. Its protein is CAGARDFANEKLFF.

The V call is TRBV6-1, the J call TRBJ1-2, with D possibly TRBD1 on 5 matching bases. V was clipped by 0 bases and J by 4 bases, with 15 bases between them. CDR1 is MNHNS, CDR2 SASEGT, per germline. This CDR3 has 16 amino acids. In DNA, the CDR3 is TGTGCCAGCAGTGAAGCGTCAGCAGGGTTTGGCTATGGCTACACCTTC. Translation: CASSEASAGFGYGYTF.

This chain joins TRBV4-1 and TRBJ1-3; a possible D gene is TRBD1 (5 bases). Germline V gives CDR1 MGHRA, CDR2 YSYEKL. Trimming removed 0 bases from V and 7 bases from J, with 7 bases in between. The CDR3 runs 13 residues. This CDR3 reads CASSQDWGNTIYF. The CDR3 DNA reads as TGCGCCAGCAGCCAAGATTGGGGGAACACCATATATTTT.

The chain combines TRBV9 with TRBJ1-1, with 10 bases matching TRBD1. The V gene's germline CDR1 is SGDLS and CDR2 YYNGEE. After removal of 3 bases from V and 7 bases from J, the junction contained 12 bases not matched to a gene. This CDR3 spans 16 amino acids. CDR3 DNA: TGTGCCAGCAGCGGCACCGGGACAGGGGAAAAGAATGAAGCTTTCTTT. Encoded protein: CASSGTGTGEKNEAFF.

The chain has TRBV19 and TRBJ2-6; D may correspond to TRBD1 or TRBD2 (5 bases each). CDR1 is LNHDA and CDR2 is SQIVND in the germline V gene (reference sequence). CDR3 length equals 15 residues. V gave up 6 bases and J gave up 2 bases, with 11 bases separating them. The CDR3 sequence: CASSLLGAGANVLTF. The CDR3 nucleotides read TGTGCCAGTAGCCTGTTGGGGGCTGGGGCCAACGTCCTGACTTTC. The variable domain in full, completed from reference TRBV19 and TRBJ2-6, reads DGGITQSPKYLFRKEGQNVTLSCEQNLNHDAMYWYRQDPGQGLRLIYYSQIVNDFQKGDIAEGYSVSREKKESFPLTVTSAQKNPTAFYLCASSLLGAGANVLTFGAGSRLTVL.

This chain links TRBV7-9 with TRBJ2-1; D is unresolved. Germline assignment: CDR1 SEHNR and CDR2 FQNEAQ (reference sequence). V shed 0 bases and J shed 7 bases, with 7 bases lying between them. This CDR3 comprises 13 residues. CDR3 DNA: TGTGCCAGCAGCTTAGCGGGCAGTAATGAGCAGTTCTTC. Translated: CASSLAGSNEQFF.

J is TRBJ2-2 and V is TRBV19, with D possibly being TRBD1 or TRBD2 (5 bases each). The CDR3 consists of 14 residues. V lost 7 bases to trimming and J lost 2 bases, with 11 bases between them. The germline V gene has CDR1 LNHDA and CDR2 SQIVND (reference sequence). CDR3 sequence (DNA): TGTGCCAGTACTACGGGACGAAACACCGGGGAGCTGTTTTTT. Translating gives CASTTGRNTGELFF.

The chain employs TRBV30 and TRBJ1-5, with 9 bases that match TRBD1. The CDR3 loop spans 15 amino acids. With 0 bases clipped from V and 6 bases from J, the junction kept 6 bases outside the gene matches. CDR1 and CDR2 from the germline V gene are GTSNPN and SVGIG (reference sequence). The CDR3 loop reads CAWSVRDRAGQPQHF. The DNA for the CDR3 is TGTGCCTGGAGTGTACGGGACAGGGCCGGTCAGCCCCAGCATTTT.

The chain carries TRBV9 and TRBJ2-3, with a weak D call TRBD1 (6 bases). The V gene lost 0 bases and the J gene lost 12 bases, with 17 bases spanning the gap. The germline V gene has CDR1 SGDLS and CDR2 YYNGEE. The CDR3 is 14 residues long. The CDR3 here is CASSVGLPGQAQYF. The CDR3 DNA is TGTGCCAGCAGCGTAGGACTTCCGGGACAAGCCCAGTATTTT.

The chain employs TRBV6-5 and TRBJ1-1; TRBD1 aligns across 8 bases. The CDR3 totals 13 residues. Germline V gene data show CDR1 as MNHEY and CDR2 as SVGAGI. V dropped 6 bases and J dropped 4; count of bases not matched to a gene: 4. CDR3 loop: CASSSTGGTEAFF. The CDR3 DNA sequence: TGTGCCAGCAGCTCCACAGGGGGCACTGAAGCTTTCTTT.

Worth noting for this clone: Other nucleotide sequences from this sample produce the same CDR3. DNA of the CDR3: TGTGCCAGCAGTTTGGACTATGGCTACACCTTC. It encodes CASSLDYGYTF. V usage is TRBV7-9 and J usage is TRBJ1-2; D ambiguous. Trimming left V 6 bases short and J 3 bases short, with 5 bases between. Germline CDR1 SEHNR, CDR2 FQNEAQ (reference sequence). CDR3 length equals 11 residues.

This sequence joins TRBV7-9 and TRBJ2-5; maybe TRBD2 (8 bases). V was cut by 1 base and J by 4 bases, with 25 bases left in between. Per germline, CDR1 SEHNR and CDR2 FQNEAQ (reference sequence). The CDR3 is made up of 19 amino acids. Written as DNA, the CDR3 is TGTGCCAGCAGCTTAGTTTCCTCCCTAGCGGGCCCAGGGGGAGAGACCCAGTACTTC. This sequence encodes CASSLVSSLAGPGGETQYF.

In DNA form, the CDR3 reads TGTGCCAGCAGCCCCAACTCAGGGGAGGGCACCGGGGAGCTGTTTTTT. This codes for CASSPNSGEGTGELFF. This chain uses TRBV9 with TRBJ2-2; possibly TRBD2 for D (7 bases). The germline V gene encodes CDR1 SGDLS and CDR2 YYNGEE. This CDR3 has 16 residues. The V gene lost 4 bases and the J gene lost 4 bases, with 17 bases spanning the gap.

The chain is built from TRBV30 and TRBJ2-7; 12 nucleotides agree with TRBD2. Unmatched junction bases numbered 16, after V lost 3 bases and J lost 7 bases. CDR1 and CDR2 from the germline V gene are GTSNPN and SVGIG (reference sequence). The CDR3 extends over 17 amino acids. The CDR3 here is CAWRDLTRLAGVGEQYF. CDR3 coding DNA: TGTGCCTGGAGAGACCTGACAAGACTAGCGGGAGTGGGGGAGCAGTACTTC. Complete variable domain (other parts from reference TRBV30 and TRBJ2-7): SQTIHQWPATLVQPVGSPLSLECTVEGTSNPNLYWYRQAAGRGLQLLFYSVGIGQISSEVPQNLSASRPQDRQFILSSKKLLLSDSGFYLCAWRDLTRLAGVGEQYFGPGTRLTVT.

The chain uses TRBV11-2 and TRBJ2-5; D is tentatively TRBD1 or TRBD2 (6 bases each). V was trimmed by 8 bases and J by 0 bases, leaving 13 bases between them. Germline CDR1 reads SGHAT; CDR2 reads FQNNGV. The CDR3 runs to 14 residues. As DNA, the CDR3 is TGTGCCAGCGGCCGGGGGACATACCAAGAGACCCAGTACTTC. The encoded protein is CASGRGTYQETQYF.

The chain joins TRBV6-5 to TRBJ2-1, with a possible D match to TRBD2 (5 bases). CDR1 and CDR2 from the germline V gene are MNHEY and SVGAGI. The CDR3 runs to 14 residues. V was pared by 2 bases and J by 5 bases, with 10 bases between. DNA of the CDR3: TGTGCCAGCAGTTACAACGGACTCGACAATGAGCAGTTCTTC. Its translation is CASSYNGLDNEQFF.

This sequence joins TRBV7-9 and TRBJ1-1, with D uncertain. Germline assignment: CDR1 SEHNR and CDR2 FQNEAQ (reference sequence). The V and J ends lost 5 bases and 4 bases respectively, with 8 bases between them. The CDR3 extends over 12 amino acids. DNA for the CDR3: TGTGCCAGCAGCCCACAGCCCACTGAAGCTTTCTTT. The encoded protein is CASSPQPTEAFF.

The CDR3 coding sequence is TGTGCCAGCAGCCCCTTGAAGGGGCAGCAGACCCAGTACTTC. Amino acids: CASSPLKGQQTQYF. V usage is TRBV11-2 and J usage is TRBJ2-5; D perhaps matches TRBD1 (5 bases). This CDR3 has 14 amino acids. The V end was cut by 5 bases, the J end by 6 bases, with 16 bases between. Germline CDR1 SGHAT, CDR2 FQNNGV.

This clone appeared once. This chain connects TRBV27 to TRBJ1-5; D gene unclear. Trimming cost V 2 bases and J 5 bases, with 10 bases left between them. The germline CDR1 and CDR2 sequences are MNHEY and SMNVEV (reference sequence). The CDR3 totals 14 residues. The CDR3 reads CASSLKGSYQPQHF. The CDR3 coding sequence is TGTGCCAGCAGTTTAAAAGGGTCTTATCAGCCCCAGCATTTT.

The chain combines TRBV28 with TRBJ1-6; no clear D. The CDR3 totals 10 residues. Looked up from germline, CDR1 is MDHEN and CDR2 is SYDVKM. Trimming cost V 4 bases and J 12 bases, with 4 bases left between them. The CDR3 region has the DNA TGTGCCAGCAGTTCAGGACCCCTCCACTTT. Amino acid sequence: CASSSGPLHF.